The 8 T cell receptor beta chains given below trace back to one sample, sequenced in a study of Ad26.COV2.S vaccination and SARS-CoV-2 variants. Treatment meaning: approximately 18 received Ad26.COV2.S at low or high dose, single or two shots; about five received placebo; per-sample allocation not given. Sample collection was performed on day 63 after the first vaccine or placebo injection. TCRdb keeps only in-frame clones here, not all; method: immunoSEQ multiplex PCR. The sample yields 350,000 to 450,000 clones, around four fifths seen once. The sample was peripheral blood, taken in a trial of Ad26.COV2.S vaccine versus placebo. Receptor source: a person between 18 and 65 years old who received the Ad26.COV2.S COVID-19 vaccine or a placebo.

For the CDR3, the DNA is TGTGCCAGCAGCGCTACAGGGTTGGGCACTGAAGCTTTCTTT. It encodes CASSATGLGTEAFF. The chain joins TRBV9 to TRBJ1-1; tentative D call: TRBD1 (6 bases). The CDR3 is 14 residues long. Trimming shortened V by 3 bases and J by 4 bases, and 13 bases separated the two germline ends. Germline loops: CDR1 SGDLS, CDR2 YYNGEE.

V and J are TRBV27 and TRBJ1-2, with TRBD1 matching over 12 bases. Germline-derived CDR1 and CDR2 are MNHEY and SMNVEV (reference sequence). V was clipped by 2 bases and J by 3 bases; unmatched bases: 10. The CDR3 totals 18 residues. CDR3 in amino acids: CASSLIGTGGRGDYGYTF. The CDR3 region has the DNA TGTGCCAGCAGTTTAATCGGGACAGGGGGCCGAGGGGACTATGGCTACACCTTC.

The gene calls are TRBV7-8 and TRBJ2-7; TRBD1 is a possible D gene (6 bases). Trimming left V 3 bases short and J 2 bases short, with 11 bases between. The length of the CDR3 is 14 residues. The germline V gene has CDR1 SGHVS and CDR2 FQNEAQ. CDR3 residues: CASSFSTGTYEQYF. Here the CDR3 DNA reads TGTGCCAGCAGCTTTTCTACAGGGACCTACGAGCAGTACTTC.

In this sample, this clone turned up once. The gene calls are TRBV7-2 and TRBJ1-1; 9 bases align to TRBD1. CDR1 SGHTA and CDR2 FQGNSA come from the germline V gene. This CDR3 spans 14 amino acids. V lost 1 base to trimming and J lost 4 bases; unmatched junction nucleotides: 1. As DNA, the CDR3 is TGTGCCAGCAGCTTAGTGGACAGGGGCACTGAAGCTTTCTTT. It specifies CASSLVDRGTEAFF. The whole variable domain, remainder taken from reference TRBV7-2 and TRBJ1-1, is GAGVSQSPSNKVTEKGKDVELRCDPISGHTALYWYRQSLGQGLEFLIYFQGNSAPDKSGLPSDRFSAERTGGSVSTLTIQRTQQEDSAVYLCASSLVDRGTEAFFGQGTRLTVV.

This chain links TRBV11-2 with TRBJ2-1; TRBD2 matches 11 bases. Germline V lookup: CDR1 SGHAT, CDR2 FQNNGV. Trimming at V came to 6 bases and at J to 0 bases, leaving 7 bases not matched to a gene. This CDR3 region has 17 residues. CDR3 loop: CASREPLAGVSYNEQFF. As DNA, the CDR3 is TGTGCCAGCAGGGAACCACTAGCGGGGGTCTCCTACAATGAGCAGTTCTTC.

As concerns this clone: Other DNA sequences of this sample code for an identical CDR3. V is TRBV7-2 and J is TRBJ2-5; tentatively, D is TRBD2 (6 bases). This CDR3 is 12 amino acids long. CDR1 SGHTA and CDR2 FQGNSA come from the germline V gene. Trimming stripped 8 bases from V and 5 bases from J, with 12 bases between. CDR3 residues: CASRRVGETQYF. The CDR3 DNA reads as TGTGCCAGCCGGAGGGTAGGCGAGACCCAGTACTTC.

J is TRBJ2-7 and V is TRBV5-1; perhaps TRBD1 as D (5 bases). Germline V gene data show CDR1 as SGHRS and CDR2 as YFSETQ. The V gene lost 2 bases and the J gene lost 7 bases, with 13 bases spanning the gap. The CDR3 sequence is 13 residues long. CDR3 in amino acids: CASSLRPDTEQYF. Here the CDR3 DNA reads TGCGCCAGCAGCTTACGACCGGACACGGAGCAGTACTTC.

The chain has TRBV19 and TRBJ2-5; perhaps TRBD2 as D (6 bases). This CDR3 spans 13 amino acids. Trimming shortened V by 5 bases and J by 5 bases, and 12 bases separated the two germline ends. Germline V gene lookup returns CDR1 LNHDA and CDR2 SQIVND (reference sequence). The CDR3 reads CASSRGGRETQYF. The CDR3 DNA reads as TGTGCCAGTAGTCGCGGAGGGAGGGAGACCCAGTACTTC. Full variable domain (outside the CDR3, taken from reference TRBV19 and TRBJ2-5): DGGITQSPKYLFRKEGQNVTLSCEQNLNHDAMYWYRQDPGQGLRLIYYSQIVNDFQKGDIAEGYSVSREKKESFPLTVTSAQKNPTAFYLCASSRGGRETQYFGPGTRLLVL.